These 13 T cell receptor beta chains share one sample of origin, sequenced in a study of T cell responses to AZD1222 COVID-19 vaccine. Only in-frame clones appear in the TCRdb table, and some are missing; sequencing was by immunoSEQ multiplex PCR. This sample has around 76,000 clones, with roughly 89% found just once. This material consisted of peripheral blood, taken on day 0 of AZD1222 vaccination. These receptors originate from an adult in good health.

The J gene is TRBJ1-6, the V gene TRBV30; D unclear. The germline V gene has CDR1 GTSNPN and CDR2 SVGIG (reference sequence). The CDR3 is made up of 16 amino acids. Between the trimmed V and J ends, which lost 3 bases and 0 bases, there was a span of 12 bases. The CDR3 DNA reads TGTGCCTGGAGGAGACGGGGAAGCTCCTATAATTCACCCCTCCACTTT. It encodes CAWRRRGSSYNSPLHF.

The gene calls are TRBV5-1 and TRBJ2-3; TRBD2 aligns across 8 bases. The ends lost 4 bases at V and 5 bases at J; junction bases unmatched: 9. This CDR3 is 15 amino acids long. CDR1 SGHRS and CDR2 YFSETQ come from the germline V gene. The DNA of the CDR3 is TGCGCCAGCAGCACCGGAGGAAGCGGGGGAGATACGCAGTATTTT. Its protein product is CASSTGGSGGDTQYF.

The chain links TRBV30 to TRBJ2-2, with a tentative D call TRBD1 (5 bases). The CDR3 has 13 amino acids. V was trimmed by 1 base and J by 4 bases, leaving 7 bases between them. The V gene's germline CDR1 is GTSNPN and CDR2 SVGIG (reference sequence). The CDR3, as DNA: TGTGCCTGGAGTGAGGGGATCACCGGGGAGCTGTTTTTT. It codes for CAWSEGITGELFF.

The chain links TRBV28 to TRBJ1-1; 11 positions agree with TRBD1. Unmatched junction bases numbered 4, after V lost 6 bases and J lost 4 bases. CDR3 size: 14 residues. Germline V gene sequence: CDR1 MDHEN, CDR2 SYDVKM. The DNA for the CDR3 is TGTGCCAGCAGCCTCGGGACAGGGGGCACTGAAGCTTTCTTT. Amino acid sequence: CASSLGTGGTEAFF. Drawing the rest from reference TRBV28 and TRBJ1-1, the complete variable domain is DVKVTQSSRYLVKRTGEKVFLECVQDMDHENMFWYRQDPGLGLRLIYFSYDVKMKEKGDIPEGYSVSREKKERFSLILESASTNQTSMYLCASSLGTGGTEAFFGQGTRLTVV.

The chain has TRBV6-5 and TRBJ1-2; possible D gene TRBD1, 5 bases. Trimming took 0 bases from V and 8 from J, leaving 19 bases between them. CDR3 size: 16 residues. Germline V gene data show CDR1 as MNHEY and CDR2 as SVGAGI. The CDR3 DNA reads as TGTGCCAGCAGTTACTCCCACTCGGTCGGGGGAGAAGGCTACACCTTC. As protein: CASSYSHSVGGEGYTF.

The rearrangement joins TRBV21-1 to TRBJ1-5; whether TRBD1, the table's D call, matches the DNA was not checked. TRBV21-1 is labeled a pseudogene. This CDR3 is built from 22 residues. CDR3 coding DNA: TGTGCCAGCAGCAAAACTCTCTGGGGGCAGGGAGAGTACCAGGCATTTAATCAGCCCCAGCATTTT. As protein: CASSKTLWGQGEYQAFNQPQHF.

The genes are TRBV2 and TRBJ1-1, with D hard to call. The CDR3 has 13 residues. The germline V and J ends were trimmed by 5 bases and 3 bases, with 10 bases remaining between them. Germline V gives CDR1 SNHLY, CDR2 FYNNEI. The CDR3 DNA is TGTGCCAGCAGTAACACAAGGTACACTGAAGCTTTCTTT. Amino acids: CASSNTRYTEAFF.

The chain has TRBV6-5 and TRBJ2-7, with TRBD2 as a possible D gene (6 bases). This CDR3 is built from 13 residues. V lost 6 bases to trimming and J lost 5 bases, with 14 bases between them. Germline V gene lookup returns CDR1 MNHEY and CDR2 SVGAGI. The CDR3 nucleotides are TGTGCCAGCAGCCTTGCCGGAGGGGACGAGCAGTACTTC. Its protein product is CASSLAGGDEQYF.

The rearrangement joins TRBV6-2 or TRBV6-3 to TRBJ1-1; D unresolved. The CDR3 sequence is 14 residues long. Per the germline V gene, CDR1 is MNHEY and CDR2 is SVGEGT. Trimming removed 2 bases from V and 3 bases from J, with 10 bases in between. CDR3 in amino acids: CASSYAVTYTEAFF. CDR3 nucleotide sequence: TGTGCCAGCAGTTACGCAGTCACCTACACTGAAGCTTTCTTT.

This chain joins TRBV6-4 and TRBJ2-3; D perhaps matches TRBD2 (5 bases). The CDR3 sequence is 13 residues long. Trimming removed 2 bases from V and 4 bases from J, with 7 bases in between. Germline V lookup: CDR1 MRHNA, CDR2 SNTAGT. CDR3 region: CASSDPGADTQYF. The DNA for the CDR3 is TGTGCCAGCAGTGACCCCGGGGCAGATACGCAGTATTTT.

This clone was seen just once. The chain links TRBV5-4 to TRBJ1-1; a possible D gene is TRBD1 (6 bases). Trimming took off 0 bases at V and 4 bases at J, with 13 bases between the two ends. Germline-derived CDR1 and CDR2 are SGHNT and YYREEE (reference sequence). CDR3 length: 15 residues. CDR3 DNA: TGTGCCAGCAGCTTGGCTCGGGGGGCCGGCACTGAAGCTTTCTTT. Its translation: CASSLARGAGTEAFF.

The V call is TRBV7-2, the J call TRBJ2-7; 10 bases are shared with TRBD1. V was pared by 5 bases and J by 1 base, with 2 bases of the junction left unmatched. The CDR3 has 14 residues. CDR1 is SGHTA and CDR2 is FQGNSA in the germline V gene. CDR3 bases: TGTGCCAGCAGCGTGGGACAGGGGTCCTACGAGCAGTACTTC. Translated: CASSVGQGSYEQYF.

This chain uses TRBV10-3 with TRBJ1-1, with D hard to call. V dropped 6 bases and J dropped 6 bases, with 14 bases sitting between them. The germline CDR1 and CDR2 sequences are ENHRY and SYGVKD. This CDR3 region has 13 residues. The CDR3 DNA is TGTGCCATCAGACCGGGAACAGAGGCTGAAGCTTTCTTT. This codes for CAIRPGTEAEAFF.